This T cell receptor beta chain is from a study of CD8 T cells in ankylosing spondylitis. The study's findings and limits: Ankylosing spondylitis blood appeared to be characterized by a TCR beta motif of fewer than ten highly homologous variants.

TCRdb analysed the 5' RACE reads with MiXCR anew, one entry per CDR3 protein. The sample consists of a few hundred thousand distinct CDR3 sequences, about a sixth of them appearing once. In regard to this clonotype: Antigen: not known.

This sequence was found in a male donor with ankylosing spondylitis. Sequencing used blood, either unsorted or a sorted T cell fraction (not recorded which).

The CDR3 reads CATSDLASGSVYNEQFF. The CDR3 DNA sequence: TGTGCCACCAGTGATTTGGCTAGCGGGAGCGTCTACAATGAGCAGTTCTTC. V usage is TRBV24-1 and J usage is TRBJ2-1; 10 bases are a match to TRBD2. CDR3 length: 17 residues. Unmatched junction bases numbered 4, after V lost 0 bases and J lost 3 bases. Germline V CDR1 and CDR2: KGHDR, SFDVKD.